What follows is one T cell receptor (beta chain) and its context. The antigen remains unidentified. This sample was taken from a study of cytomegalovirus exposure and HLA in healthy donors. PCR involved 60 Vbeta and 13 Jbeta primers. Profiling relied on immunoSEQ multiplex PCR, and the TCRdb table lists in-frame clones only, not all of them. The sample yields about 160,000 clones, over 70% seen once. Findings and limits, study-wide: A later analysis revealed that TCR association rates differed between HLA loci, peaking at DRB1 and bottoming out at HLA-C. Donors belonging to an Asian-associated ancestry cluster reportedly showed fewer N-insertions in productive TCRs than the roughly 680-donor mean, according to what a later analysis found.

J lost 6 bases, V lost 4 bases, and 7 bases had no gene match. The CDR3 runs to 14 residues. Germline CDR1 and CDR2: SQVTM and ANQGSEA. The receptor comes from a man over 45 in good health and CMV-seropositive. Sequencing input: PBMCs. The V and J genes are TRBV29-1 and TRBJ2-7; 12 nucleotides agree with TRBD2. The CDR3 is CSVASSGGDGEQYF. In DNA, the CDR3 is TGCAGCGTTGCCTCTAGCGGGGGGGATGGCGAGCAGTACTTC.